This T cell receptor beta chain was sequenced during a study of OX40 agonist ivuxolimab in advanced cancers. Broadly, across the study: Ivuxolimab was a fully human IgG2 agonistic monoclonal antibody targeting the costimulatory receptor OX40 (CD134). Intravenous ivuxolimab was administered to patients every 2 weeks at six dose levels: 0.01, 0.1, 0.3, 1.5, 3 and 10 mg/kg. Of the roughly 50 dose-escalation patients, hepatocellular carcinoma was present in roughly 19, melanoma in about 15, renal cell carcinoma in 9 and head and neck cancer in 9. In the dose-escalation cohort, roughly 82% of patients were male, and the mean age was roughly 60 years with a range of roughly 23 to 90. Prior anti-PD-1, anti-PD-L1 or anti-CTLA-4 therapy was permitted, and checkpoint inhibitors had been received by 30% to 40% of dose-escalation patients. Partial responses were achieved by three dose-escalation patients, of whom one had hepatocellular carcinoma and two had cutaneous melanoma. Peripheral TCRbeta sequencing was intended to test whether TCR sequence diversity was altered and clonal T-cell expansion was caused by ivuxolimab. The paper describes the monotherapy dose-escalation part (N of about 52 patients) of the phase I trial of ivuxolimab. Study-level results and caveats: Low levels of normalized T-cell clonal expansion were also seen in some patients who did not respond. In partial responders in the 0.1-3.0 mg/kg groups, normalized peripheral clonal expansion was found to be among the lowest, especially among CD8+ T cells. Which antigens the clonally expanded peripheral T cells were specific for was not determined. Clonal expansion of both CD4+ and CD8+ blood T cells was observed from baseline to week 6 at doses 0.1 to 3.0 mg/kg. After ivuxolimab, expanded clones were on average more numerous among CD8+ T cells than among CD4+ T cells.

For sequencing of the TCRbeta CDR3 region, genomic DNA was extracted from the sorted cells. The immunoSEQ Assay was used to sequence the TCRbeta CDR3 regions. TCRdb holds this immuneACCESS table with in-frame rearrangements only. Some clones are missing; in checked studies, unresolved V genes explain under half, and the rest has no known cause. The sample table contains around 90,000 clones; only one count was recorded for about 89% of them. Together, the top ten hold roughly 4% of the sample. The trial excluded patients who had a history of autoimmune disease or who were on systemic immunosuppression. Peripheral blood for TCR sequencing was collected from all dose cohorts at baseline, on cycle 4 day 1, and on cycle 7 day 1. The samples were taken from a phase I, first-in-human, multicenter, open-label dose-escalation trial of ivuxolimab. The trial enrolled adults with locally advanced or metastatic head and neck squamous cell, hepatocellular, melanoma or renal cell carcinoma. Before TCR sequencing, CD4+ T cells and CD8+ T cells were sorted from peripheral blood as separate populations.

Counted from cysteine to phenylalanine, this CDR3 has 14 amino acids. This entry keeps only the CDR3 DNA: 42 bases, framed from base 1. Per the germline V gene, ENHRY is the CDR1 and SYGVKD is the CDR2. After removal of 6 bases from V and 2 bases from J, the junction retains 5 bases not matched to a gene. About this clone: There is no known antigen for this receptor. No much larger clone exists at a distance of one base, and base qualities are not known.

Specimen: CD4+ or CD8+ T cells sorted from blood, collected in a trial of the OX40 agonist ivuxolimab. The receptor was isolated from an adult with an advanced solid tumor such as melanoma, head and neck, liver or kidney cancer. Recombination linked TRBV10-3 to TRBJ2-3; TRBD1 matches 7 bases in the middle. The CDR3 amino acid sequence is: CAISLGTVTDTQYF. The nucleotide sequence reads as follows: TGTGCCATCAGCCTGGGGACAGTCACAGATACGCAGTATTTT.